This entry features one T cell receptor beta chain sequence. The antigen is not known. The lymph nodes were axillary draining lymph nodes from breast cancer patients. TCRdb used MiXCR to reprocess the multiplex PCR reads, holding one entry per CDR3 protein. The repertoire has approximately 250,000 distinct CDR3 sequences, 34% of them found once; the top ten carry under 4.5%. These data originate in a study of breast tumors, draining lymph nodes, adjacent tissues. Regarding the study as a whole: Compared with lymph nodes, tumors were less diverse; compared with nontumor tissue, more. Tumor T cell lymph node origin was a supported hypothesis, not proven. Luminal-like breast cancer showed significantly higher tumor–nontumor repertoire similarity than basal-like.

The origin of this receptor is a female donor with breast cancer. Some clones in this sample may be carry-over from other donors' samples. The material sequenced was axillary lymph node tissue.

In nucleotides, the CDR3 is TGTGCCATTGGACAGGGTAGCTACAATGAGCAGTTCTTC. Translation: CAIGQGSYNEQFF. The rearrangement joins TRBV14 to TRBJ2-1; 8 bases fit TRBD1. Germline assignment: CDR1 SGHDN and CDR2 FVKESK. With 10 bases clipped from V and 3 bases from J, the junction kept 5 bases outside the gene matches. The CDR3 loop spans 13 amino acids. The variable domain in full, with the rest retrieved from reference TRBV14 and TRBJ2-1, is EAGVTQFPSHSVIEKGQTVTLRCDPISGHDNLYWYRRVMGKEIKFLLHFVKESKQDESGMPNNRFLAERTGGTYSTLKVQPAELEDSGVYFCAIGQGSYNEQFFGPGTRLTVL.